A selection of T cell receptor beta chains follows, all from one sample in a study of blood T cell repertoires in COVID-19. Sequencing used immunoSEQ multiplex PCR; TCRdb keeps in-frame clones, though not all of them. Seen here are some 80,000 clones, under 90% observed once, and the top ten hold 2% to 3%. The sample taken for sequencing was peripheral blood. These receptors were obtained from a human donor in a cohort sampled during active COVID-19. Both conserved end residues are part of each CDR3. The D gene is left open where the match is weak. Clone sizes are given selectively: once, few, many, or a class where the clone is expanded.

clone size,CDR3 length,D gene,V gene,J gene,CDR3 DNA,CDR3 protein
.,15,TRBD2,TRBV15,TRBJ2-1,TGTGCCACCAGCTCGGACACAGCGCGGGGGAATGAGCAGTTCTTC,CATSSDTARGNEQFF
.,12,.,TRBV30,TRBJ1-5,TGTGCCTGGCCGGGGGTGAAACAGCCCCAGCATTTT,CAWPGVKQPQHF
.,15,TRBD2,TRBV27,TRBJ2-7,TGTGCCAGCAGTTTAGAGCTAGCGGGGAACTACGAGCAGTACTTC,CASSLELAGNYEQYF
.,16,TRBD1,TRBV27,TRBJ1-1,TGTGCCAGCAGCGACACAGGACAGGGGTGGAACACTGAAGCTTTCTTT,CASSDTGQGWNTEAFF
.,14,TRBD1,TRBV4-2,TRBJ2-7,TGTGCCAGCAGCCAATCCGGGACAGGCAGCGAGCAGTACTTC,CASSQSGTGSEQYF
.,13,.,TRBV5-4,TRBJ2-7,TGTGCCAGCAGCTTGGCCAGCAGGGGCGAGCAGTACTTC,CASSLASRGEQYF
once,15,TRBD2,TRBV18,TRBJ2-1,TGTGCCAGCTCACCAATGGGACTAGCGGGACCTGAGCAGTTCTTC,CASSPMGLAGPEQFF
.,15,.,TRBV7-2,TRBJ2-7,TGTGCCAGCAGCCCCCTGAGTGGGAGAGGCGGCGAGCAGTACTTC,CASSPLSGRGGEQYF
.,15,TRBD1,TRBV19,TRBJ1-1,TGTGCCAGTAGTCCTCAACAGGGGGTGGGCACTGAAGCTTTCTTT,CASSPQQGVGTEAFF
.,14,TRBD2,TRBV27,TRBJ2-7,TGTGCCAGCACAAAGCGGGAGGTCCCCTACGAGCAGTACTTC,CASTKREVPYEQYF
.,14,.,TRBV5-1,TRBJ2-1,TGCGCCAGCAGCCCCCGGACTACCTACAATGAGCAGTTCTTC,CASSPRTTYNEQFF
.,15,TRBD2,TRBV3-1/TRBV3-2,TRBJ2-3,TGTGCCAGCAGCCGAAGCGGGGATCACACAGATACGCAGTATTTT,CASSRSGDHTDTQYF
.,13,.,TRBV5-8,TRBJ2-2,TGTGCCAGCAGCTTGATGAGCACCGGGGAGCTGTTTTTT,CASSLMSTGELFF
.,17,TRBD2,TRBV5-4,TRBJ2-1,TGTGCCAGCAGCTTGGGGACTAGCGGGAGTCGGTACAATGAGCAGTTCTTC,CASSLGTSGSRYNEQFF
once,14,TRBD1,TRBV3-1/TRBV3-2,TRBJ1-2,TGTGCCAGCAGACCGACAGGGTCTAACTATGGCTACACCTTC,CASRPTGSNYGYTF
.,13,.,TRBV20-1,TRBJ2-7,TGCAGTGCTAGTCCGAACAACGACTACGAGCAGTACTTC,CSASPNNDYEQYF
.,15,TRBD1,TRBV5-6,TRBJ1-1,TGTGCCAGCAGCCCGTGGGACAGGTTGAACACTGAAGCTTTCTTT,CASSPWDRLNTEAFF
.,14,.,TRBV27,TRBJ2-5,TGTGCCAGCAGAAAGGGGGTGTACCAAGAGACCCAGTACTTC,CASRKGVYQETQYF
.,14,TRBD2,TRBV10-1,TRBJ2-5,TGCGCCAGCAGTGAGTCGACTAGCGGGGGGGCCCAGTACTTC,CASSESTSGGAQYF
.,15,.,TRBV28,TRBJ1-2,TGTGCCAGCAGTCTCAGGACAGTCAGGTCGGGTGGCTACACCTTC,CASSLRTVRSGGYTF
once,14,TRBD2,TRBV27,TRBJ2-7,TGTGCCAGCAGTTTTTCTAGCGGGAAAAACGAGCAGTACTTC,CASSFSSGKNEQYF
.,17,TRBD2,TRBV6-2/TRBV6-3,TRBJ2-3,TGTGCCAGCAGTTACGGGACTAGCGGGGGGAGCACAGATACGCAGTATTTT,CASSYGTSGGSTDTQYF
.,17,.,TRBV28,TRBJ2-1,TGTGCCAGCAGTCCGCCCGGGATTCGGGGGGCGGACAATGAGCAGTTCTTC,CASSPPGIRGADNEQFF
.,14,.,TRBV15,TRBJ2-1,TGTGCCACCGCACAGGGAAGCTCCTACAATGAGCAGTTCTTC,CATAQGSSYNEQFF
.,14,TRBD1,TRBV6-5,TRBJ2-7,TGTGCCAGCAGTTACTCGGTGACAGGGGTCGAGCAGTACTTC,CASSYSVTGVEQYF
.,16,TRBD2,TRBV28,TRBJ2-3,TGTGCCAGCACCTTACTAGCGGGAGGGTCGACAGATACGCAGTATTTT,CASTLLAGGSTDTQYF
.,13,.,TRBV21-1,TRBJ2-1,TGTGCCAGCAGCCGCACCGGGAACAATGAGCAGTTCTTC,CASSRTGNNEQFF
.,14,.,TRBV18,TRBJ1-6,TGTGCCAGCTCACCACCGAACAGAGATTCACCCCTCCACTTT,CASSPPNRDSPLHF
once,15,.,TRBV7-9,TRBJ2-2,TGTGCCAGCACCAAACGGGACTTTAACACCGGGGAGCTGTTTTTT,CASTKRDFNTGELFF
.,16,TRBD2,TRBV9,TRBJ2-1,TGTGCCAGCAGCCCACACAGCGGGGGAATCTACAATGAGCAGTTCTTC,CASSPHSGGIYNEQFF
few,14,.,TRBV6-2/TRBV6-3,TRBJ2-3,TGTGCCAGCAGCCTGCTAGTCAGCACAGATACGCAGTATTTT,CASSLLVSTDTQYF
.,12,.,TRBV5-4,TRBJ2-7,TGTGCCAGCAGCGTAGACTCCTACGAGCAGTACTTC,CASSVDSYEQYF
.,15,TRBD1,TRBV19,TRBJ1-1,TGTGCCACTGGGGGAACAGGGGGCTGGCTCACTGAAGCTTTCTTT,CATGGTGGWLTEAFF
.,15,.,TRBV18,TRBJ1-3,TGTGCCAGCTCACCCCGGACAGACTCTGGAAACACCATATATTTT,CASSPRTDSGNTIYF
.,15,TRBD2,TRBV10-3,TRBJ2-7,TGTGCCATCAGTGAGGAGGGACTAGCGGGAGGGGAGCAGTACTTC,CAISEEGLAGGEQYF
.,14,TRBD1,TRBV5-6,TRBJ2-7,TGTGCCAGCAGCTTGGGGACAGGGGCCTACGAGCAGTACTTC,CASSLGTGAYEQYF
once,15,.,TRBV7-2,TRBJ1-2,TGTGCCAGCAGCTTAGCTCCGGACAGATCCTATGGCTACACCTTC,CASSLAPDRSYGYTF
.,16,.,TRBV18,TRBJ2-3,TGTGCCAGCTCACGCTTAAAGGGGCTCGGCACAGATACGCAGTATTTT,CASSRLKGLGTDTQYF
.,15,.,TRBV4-1,TRBJ2-3,TGCGCCAGCAGCCAAGAGGTTTCGGTCCGCGAGGAGCAGTATTTT,CASSQEVSVREEQYF